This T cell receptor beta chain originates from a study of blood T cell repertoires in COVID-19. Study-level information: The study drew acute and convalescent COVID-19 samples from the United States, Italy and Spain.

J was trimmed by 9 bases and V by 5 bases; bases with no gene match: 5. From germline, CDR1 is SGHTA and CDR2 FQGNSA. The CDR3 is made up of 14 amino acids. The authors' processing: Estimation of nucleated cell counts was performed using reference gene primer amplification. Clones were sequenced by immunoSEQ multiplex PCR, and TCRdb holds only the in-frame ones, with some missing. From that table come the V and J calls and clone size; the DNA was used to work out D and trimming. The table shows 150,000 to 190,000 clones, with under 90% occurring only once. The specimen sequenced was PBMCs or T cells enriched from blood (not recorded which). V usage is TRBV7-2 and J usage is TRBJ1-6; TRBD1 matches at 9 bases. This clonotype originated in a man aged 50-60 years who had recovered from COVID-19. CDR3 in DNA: TGTGCCAGCAGCCTACAGGGGGCGGTTTCACCCCTCCACTTT. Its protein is CASSLQGAVSPLHF.